Each of the 10 T cell receptor beta chains below was sequenced from the same sample in a study of T-cell reconstitution after alpha-beta-depleted transplantation in children. It was with unique molecular identifiers that the TCRbeta library was prepared. TCRdb recomputed calls from the PCR reads with MiXCR, one row per CDR3 protein. The sample includes some 500,000 distinct CDR3 sequences, around 20% of them seen just once. The source was PBMCs from the stem cell graft donor, collected from the stem cell graft. These receptors all come from a human donor who donated a stem cell graft to a child with acute lymphoblastic leukemia.

The rearrangement uses TRBV29-1 and TRBJ2-1; 11 bases align to TRBD2. The germline V gene encodes CDR1 SQVTM and CDR2 ANQGSEA. CDR3 length: 15 residues. V lost 7 bases and J lost 3; bases outside the gene matches: 8. CDR3 in amino acids: CSATSGTAFYNEQFF. The CDR3 DNA is TGCAGCGCGACTAGCGGGACTGCTTTCTACAATGAGCAGTTCTTC.

This clonotype was observed a few times. The chain employs TRBV6-1 and TRBJ1-5, with no clear D. Trimming shortened V by 7 bases and J by 8 bases, and 21 bases separated the two germline ends. Germline lookup yields CDR1 MNHNS and CDR2 SASEGT. The CDR3 runs 15 residues. The CDR3 here is CASTRNPGSPEPQHF. DNA for the CDR3: TGTGCCAGCACCAGAAATCCAGGATCCCCGGAGCCCCAGCATTTT.

Regarding this clonotype: The junction differs from germline at one of its ends, possibly a read error. The V gene is TRBV20-1, the J gene TRBJ2-1; 7 bases match TRBD1. Germline values: CDR1 DFQATT, CDR2 SNEGSKA (reference sequence). The CDR3 covers 17 residues. The CDR3 protein is CCAVLQGSYRSYNEQFF. CDR3 DNA sequence: TGCTGTGCCGTACTACAGGGGTCCTACCGCTCCTACAATGAGCAGTTCTTC.

About this clonotype itself: Its ends do not fully match the called genes, so a read error is possible. The chain combines TRBV29-1 with TRBJ2-7; 7 nucleotides align to TRBD1. CDR3 length: 13 amino acids. Germline assignment: CDR1 SQVTM and CDR2 ANQGSEA. DNA for the CDR3: TGCAGCGGAATAGACAGGGCGACCTACGAGCATTACTTC. Amino acid sequence: CSGIDRATYEHYF.

V gene TRBV15 combines with J gene TRBJ2-2, with D perhaps TRBD1 or TRBD2 (6 bases each). Germline CDR1 is LNHNV and CDR2 is YYDKDF (reference sequence). V lost 7 bases to trimming and J lost 5 bases, with 17 bases between them. The CDR3 length is 15 residues. The CDR3 DNA reads TGTGCCACCACCGCGGAGGGGGATCGGACCGGGGAGCTGTTTTTT. Translating gives CATTAEGDRTGELFF. Variable domain in full (rest from reference TRBV15 and TRBJ2-2): DAMVIQNPRYQVTQFGKPVTLSCSQTLNHNVMYWYQQKSSQAPKLLFHYYDKDFNNEADTPDNFQSRRPNTSFCFLDIRSPGLGDTAMYLCATTAEGDRTGELFFGEGSRLTVL.

This chain uses TRBV4-1 with TRBJ2-5; D not certain. Germline CDR1 and CDR2: MGHRA and YSYEKL. The length of the CDR3 is 15 residues. V was trimmed by 1 base and J by 1 base, leaving 10 bases between them. CDR3 amino acids: CASSQGWHLQETQYF. The CDR3 DNA sequence: TGCGCCAGCAGCCAAGGTTGGCATCTCCAAGAGACCCAGTACTTC.

The table lists this clonotype with a few counts. The chain couples TRBV12-3 or TRBV12-4 to TRBJ2-7; 8 bases agree with TRBD2. The CDR3 length is 14 residues. The trim removed 5 bases at V and 4 bases at J, leaving 7 bases unmatched. The CDR3 sequence is CASSIYGTSYEQYF. The CDR3 nucleotides read TGTGCCAGCAGTATATATGGGACTAGTTACGAGCAGTACTTC.

This clonotype has only a few counts. The chain is built from TRBV20-1 and TRBJ2-2; 8 bases are a match to TRBD2. The germline V gene encodes CDR1 DFQATT and CDR2 SNEGSKA (reference sequence). The CDR3 is 17 amino acids. Losses at the gene ends were 3 bases for V and 0 bases for J; bases not matched to a gene: 9. In nucleotides, the CDR3 is TGCAGTGCTAGCCGGGAGCGGGAGTATCCGAACACCGGGGAGCTGTTTTTT. Its translation is CSASREREYPNTGELFF.

This clonotype occurred a few times. The genes are TRBV19 and TRBJ1-2, with D perhaps matching TRBD1 (6 bases). Germline V CDR1 and CDR2: LNHDA, SQIVND (reference sequence). Trimming took off 7 bases at V and 0 bases at J, with 12 bases between the two ends. This CDR3 spans 14 amino acids. CDR3 loop: CASTPGHANYGYTF. CDR3 DNA sequence: TGTGCCAGTACCCCGGGACATGCTAACTATGGCTACACCTTC.

This clonotype was counted only a few times. This CDR3 is CASSQTFEEDGELFF. As DNA, the CDR3 is TGTGCCAGCAGCCAAACCTTCGAAGAGGACGGGGAGCTGTTTTTT. The genes are TRBV14 and TRBJ2-2, with unresolved D. The CDR3 has 15 residues. V was trimmed by 2 bases and J by 7 bases, leaving 14 bases between them. From germline, CDR1 is SGHDN and CDR2 FVKESK.